This TCR beta chain was sequenced for a study of cytomegalovirus exposure and HLA in healthy donors. Study-level points and caveats: Most TCR sequences showed up rarely, but some public TCRs showed up in many donors. Subsequent analysis of the approximately 120 validation repertoires found a tendency for first-cohort TCR clusters to co-occur. Cytomegalovirus-associated TCR beta chains were listed, numbering around 150.

The repertoire was sequenced with immunoSEQ multiplex PCR; TCRdb's copy has only in-frame clones and lacks some. The sample has 150,000 to 200,000 clones, about 85% seen once; the top ten hold 16%. The CDR3 consists of 15 residues. CDR1 MNHEY and CDR2 SMNVEV come from the germline V gene (reference sequence). V was clipped by 5 bases and J by 3 bases; unmatched bases: 7. With regard to this clone: Its specificity is not known.

The sequence came from a man aged 18 to 29 in good health and CMV-seropositive. The sample was PBMCs. V and J are TRBV27 and TRBJ2-3; 8 bases are shared with TRBD2. The CDR3 protein is CASSVTSVRTDTQYF. CDR3 nucleotide sequence: TGTGCCAGCAGTGTGACTAGCGTTAGGACAGATACGCAGTATTTT.